The 20 T cell receptor beta chains below all came from one sample that was sequenced in a study of long-term antiretroviral therapy in people with HIV. Investigators performed immunoSEQ version v3.0 at survey level. Profiling relied on immunoSEQ multiplex PCR, and the TCRdb table lists in-frame clones only, not all of them. The sample lists tens of thousands of clones; around nine tenths were seen once. This material consisted of unsorted PBMCs, taken almost 4.6 years after starting antiretroviral therapy. These TCRs come from a man in his thirties or forties with HIV.

The CDR3 DNA reads TGCGCCAGCAGCTTGGGACAGGGTTTGCAGACCCAGTACTTC. Protein product: CASSLGQGLQTQYF. The chain uses TRBV5-1 and TRBJ2-5, with 7 nucleotides matching TRBD1. V lost 0 bases and J lost 6; bases outside the gene matches: 5. CDR1 is SGHRS and CDR2 is YFSETQ in the germline V gene. CDR3 length: 14 residues. Combining the CDR3 with reference TRBV5-1 and TRBJ2-5 gives the whole variable domain KAGVTQTPRYLIKTRGQQVTLSCSPISGHRSVSWYQQTPGQGLQFLFEYFSETQRNKGNFPGRFSGRQFSNSRSEMNVSTLELGDSALYLCASSLGQGLQTQYFGPGTRLLVL.

The chain carries TRBV7-2 and TRBJ1-4; possibly TRBD1 for D (6 bases). CDR3 length equals 14 residues. The V gene's germline CDR1 is SGHTA and CDR2 FQGNSA. V lost 1 base, J lost 5 bases, and 8 bases lay in between. CDR3 loop: CASSLGGGNEKLFF. The CDR3 nucleotides are TGTGCCAGCAGCTTAGGAGGGGGAAATGAAAAACTGTTTTTT.

V usage is TRBV27 and J usage is TRBJ2-7; 11 nucleotides match TRBD2. The V gene's germline CDR1 is MNHEY and CDR2 SMNVEV (reference sequence). The CDR3 length is 16 residues. J gave up 2 bases and V 6 bases, and 9 bases lay outside the gene matches. In DNA, the CDR3 is TGTGCCAGCAGCAACTCATTAGCGGGAGGGCCCTACGAGCAGTACTTC. It encodes CASSNSLAGGPYEQYF.

The chain carries TRBV10-3 and TRBJ1-1; weak D call: TRBD1 (5 bases). Trimming took 7 bases from V and 1 from J, leaving 7 bases between them. Germline CDR1 reads ENHRY; CDR2 reads SYGVKD. The CDR3 is made up of 12 amino acids. CDR3 loop: CAINGGNTEAFF. CDR3 bases: TGTGCCATCAATGGGGGGAACACTGAAGCTTTCTTT.

The chain is built from TRBV9 and TRBJ2-1; 11 nucleotides line up with TRBD2. The length of the CDR3 is 19 residues. Germline assignment: CDR1 SGDLS and CDR2 YYNGEE. Trimming took 5 bases from V and 7 from J; bases not matched to a gene: 20. CDR3 coding DNA: TGTGCCAGCAGTCGAGAACTAGCGGGAGTGGGGCATATCCGGAATGAGCAGTTCTTC. This encodes CASSRELAGVGHIRNEQFF.

This clone has only a few counts. The CDR3 nucleotides read TGTGCCAGCAGTCAAGCTAGCGGACCCTACGAGCAGTACTTC. Protein: CASSQASGPYEQYF. The chain carries TRBV25-1 and TRBJ2-7; 7 bases align to TRBD2. Germline V gene sequence: CDR1 MGHDK, CDR2 SYGVNS. V dropped 5 bases and J dropped 2; count of bases not matched to a gene: 6. The CDR3 sequence is 14 residues long.

This CDR3 reads CASSQDLGGYEQYF. The CDR3 nucleotides read TGCGCCAGCAGCCAAGATCTAGGGGGCTACGAGCAGTACTTC. This rearrangement joins TRBV4-3 to TRBJ2-7, with D tentatively TRBD1 (6 bases). CDR1 and CDR2 from the germline V gene are LGHNA and YSLEER. Trimming took off 0 bases at V and 3 bases at J, with 9 bases between the two ends. This CDR3 comprises 14 residues.

The chain joins TRBV19 to TRBJ1-4, with D perhaps TRBD1 (5 bases). The CDR3 runs to 16 residues. The germline V and J ends were trimmed by 10 bases and 4 bases, with 22 bases remaining between them. Germline lookup yields CDR1 LNHDA and CDR2 SQIVND (reference sequence). Written as DNA, the CDR3 is TGTGCCACCTCATGGGGCAGCCCCGCTCTTAATGAAAAACTGTTTTTT. Its protein product is CATSWGSPALNEKLFF.

With respect to this clone: At one of its ends the junction is not consistent with the germline gene, which may arise from a read error. The V and J genes are TRBV15 and TRBJ1-1; D is unclear. The CDR3 runs 15 residues. In germline, CDR1 is LNHNV, CDR2 YYDKDF (reference sequence). CDR3 nucleotides: TGTGCCACCAGCGGAGAAGTCTATACGGCGGCTGAAGCTTTCTTT. Its protein product is CATSGEVYTAAEAFF.

V is TRBV29-1 and J is TRBJ1-4; D is possibly TRBD1 (5 bases). Trimming shortened V by 4 bases and J by 3 bases, and 12 bases separated the two germline ends. This CDR3 is built from 14 residues. CDR1 is SQVTM, CDR2 ANQGSEA, per germline. CDR3 in amino acids: CSVAVRGPNEKLFF. DNA for the CDR3: TGCAGCGTTGCAGTCCGGGGCCCTAATGAAAAACTGTTTTTT.

This chain connects TRBV28 to TRBJ1-2, with a tentative D call TRBD1 (6 bases). The CDR3 spans 17 residues. CDR1 MDHEN and CDR2 SYDVKM come from the germline V gene. V was shortened by 3 bases and J by 2 bases, with 19 bases between the two germline ends. The CDR3 here is CASSFLALRGSNYGYTF. The CDR3 DNA reads as TGTGCCAGCAGTTTTTTGGCCCTGAGGGGGTCGAACTATGGCTACACCTTC.

This chain joins TRBV7-9 and TRBJ1-1; D ambiguous. This CDR3 is 11 amino acids long. The V end lost 3 bases, the J end lost 1 base, and 0 bases lay between the germline ends. Germline V gives CDR1 SEHNR, CDR2 FQNEAQ (reference sequence). CDR3 sequence: CASSLNTEAFF. CDR3 nucleotide sequence: TGTGCCAGCAGCTTGAACACTGAAGCTTTCTTT.

The rearrangement uses TRBV4-1 and TRBJ2-7, with D tentatively TRBD2 (6 bases). The CDR3 spans 15 residues. V lost 1 base and J lost 2, with 12 bases in between. The germline V gene has CDR1 MGHRA and CDR2 YSYEKL. The CDR3 region has the DNA TGCGCCAGCAGCCAAGTTACTAGCTCACCCTACGAGCAGTACTTC. Translated: CASSQVTSSPYEQYF.

This clone was counted a few times. V and J are TRBV9 and TRBJ1-6; D uncertain. Between the trimmed V and J ends, which lost 0 bases and 4 bases, there was a span of 5 bases. CDR3 length equals 14 residues. Looked up from germline, CDR1 is SGDLS and CDR2 is YYNGEE. As DNA, the CDR3 is TGTGCCAGCAGCGTAGGGGATTATAATTCACCCCTCCACTTT. Its translation is CASSVGDYNSPLHF.

The chain recombines TRBV7-8 with TRBJ2-7; 11 nucleotides match TRBD2. This CDR3 comprises 18 residues. Looked up from germline, CDR1 is SGHVS and CDR2 is FQNEAQ. V gave up 1 base and J gave up 3 bases; unmatched junction bases: 11. CDR3 sequence: CASSLVRPAGTSGYEQYF. The DNA of the CDR3 is TGTGCCAGCAGCTTAGTCAGGCCGGCGGGGACTAGCGGCTACGAGCAGTACTTC.

The chain combines TRBV19 with TRBJ2-7; D not resolved. With 2 bases removed from V and 3 bases from J, the gap between germline ends came to 11 bases. CDR1 LNHDA and CDR2 SQIVND come from the germline V gene (reference sequence). The CDR3 loop spans 14 amino acids. CDR3 in amino acids: CASSITQTDYEQYF. The CDR3 DNA reads TGTGCCAGTAGTATAACACAGACGGACTACGAGCAGTACTTC.

This chain uses TRBV11-2 with TRBJ2-4, with a weak D call TRBD2 (5 bases). CDR3 size: 15 residues. Germline lookup yields CDR1 SGHAT and CDR2 FQNNGV. V shed 3 bases and J shed 2 bases, with 11 bases lying between them. CDR3 bases: TGTGCCAGCAGCTTGCTAGCTGGCTCCAAAAACATTCAGTACTTC. This translates into CASSLLAGSKNIQYF.

This clone was detected a few times. This chain connects TRBV5-6 to TRBJ2-7; 9 bases align to TRBD2. There are 13 residues in the CDR3. Germline V gives CDR1 SGHDT, CDR2 YYEEEE. Trimming at V came to 2 bases and at J to 7 bases, leaving 4 bases not matched to a gene. The CDR3 DNA sequence: TGTGCCAGCAGCTTACCGAGCGGGAGGGAGCAGTACTTC. Amino acid sequence: CASSLPSGREQYF.

This clone was counted once. At one of its ends the junction is not consistent with the germline gene, which may arise from a read error. The chain joins TRBV7-7 to TRBJ2-1; perhaps D is TRBD1 or TRBD2 (5 bases each). CDR1 is SSHAT and CDR2 is FNYEAQ in the germline V gene (reference sequence). The CDR3 covers 14 residues. Written as DNA, the CDR3 is TGTGCTAGCAGCTTAGGGACGTCCTACAATGAGCAGTTCTTC. Residues: CASSLGTSYNEQFF.

The chain employs TRBV5-1 and TRBJ2-1; no clear D gene. Trimming removed 5 bases at V and 5 bases at J, with 17 bases between. Germline V lookup: CDR1 SGHRS, CDR2 YFSETQ. This CDR3 spans 15 amino acids. This CDR3 reads CASRVATDLDNEQFF. DNA of the CDR3: TGCGCCAGCAGGGTTGCGACGGACCTAGACAATGAGCAGTTCTTC. Full variable domain (missing parts from reference TRBV5-1 and TRBJ2-1): KAGVTQTPRYLIKTRGQQVTLSCSPISGHRSVSWYQQTPGQGLQFLFEYFSETQRNKGNFPGRFSGRQFSNSRSEMNVSTLELGDSALYLCASRVATDLDNEQFFGPGTRLTVL.